These T cell receptor beta chains were read from a single sample in a study of cytotoxic CD8 clonotypes in ibrutinib-treated CLL. Generated by immunoSEQ multiplex PCR, the TCRdb table keeps only in-frame clones and is missing some. The data contain 250,000 to 350,000 clones, 65% to 85% of them singletons. The sample consisted of PBMCs, taken at disease progression, from a patient treated with ibrutinib. The receptor set was obtained from a human donor with chronic lymphocytic leukemia. Each CDR3 is given with its conserved first and last residue. Each record gives: J gene, clone size, CDR3 length, V gene, D gene, CDR3 DNA, CDR3 protein. D genes are given only for firm matches. Some rows mark clone size as missing; the rest say once, few, many or name a class of expanded clone.

j_gene: TRBJ2-7; abundance: few; len: 13; v_gene: TRBV27; d_gene: TRBD1; CDR3nt: TGTGCCAGCTCGGGGACAGCCTCCTACGAGCAGTACTTC; CDR3aa: CASSGTASYEQYF
j_gene: TRBJ1-2; abundance: few; len: 12; v_gene: TRBV9; d_gene: -; CDR3nt: TGTGCCAGCGAATCTTTCTCCTATGGCTACACCTTC; CDR3aa: CASESFSYGYTF
j_gene: TRBJ1-1; abundance: once; len: 15; v_gene: TRBV5-8; d_gene: -; CDR3nt: TGTGCCAGCAGCTTGCGACTTCCAGGGGCCACTGAAGCTTTCTTT; CDR3aa: CASSLRLPGATEAFF
j_gene: TRBJ1-1; abundance: -; len: 13; v_gene: TRBV7-3; d_gene: -; CDR3nt: TGTGCCAGCAGCTTAACTGGGGGTACTGAAGCTTTCTTT; CDR3aa: CASSLTGGTEAFF
j_gene: TRBJ2-1; abundance: -; len: 13; v_gene: TRBV7-9; d_gene: -; CDR3nt: TGTGCCAGCAGCGATTTGCGGGTGGGAACGTTGGTCTTC; CDR3aa: CASSDLRVGTLVF
j_gene: TRBJ1-4; abundance: -; len: 17; v_gene: TRBV4-1; d_gene: -; CDR3nt: TGCGCCAGCAGCCAATCATCGGGCGACTGGTATGATGAAAAACTGTTTTTT; CDR3aa: CASSQSSGDWYDEKLFF
j_gene: TRBJ1-1; abundance: -; len: 12; v_gene: TRBV7-9; d_gene: -; CDR3nt: TGTGCCAGCAGCTTAGTGGTAGATGAAGCTTTCTTT; CDR3aa: CASSLVVDEAFF
j_gene: TRBJ2-4; abundance: -; len: 17; v_gene: TRBV5-1; d_gene: -; CDR3nt: TGCGCCAGCAGCTTGGCCGGTGGTGACTATGCCAAAAACATTCAGTACTTC; CDR3aa: CASSLAGGDYAKNIQYF
j_gene: TRBJ2-3; abundance: once; len: 12; v_gene: TRBV28; d_gene: TRBD2; CDR3nt: TGTGCCAGCAGTGCGCGGGAGACCCCGCAGTATTTT; CDR3aa: CASSARETPQYF
j_gene: TRBJ2-7; abundance: -; len: 15; v_gene: TRBV7-2; d_gene: -; CDR3nt: TGTGCCAGCAGCTTAGACCCTATGGGTGTCGACGAGCAGTACTTC; CDR3aa: CASSLDPMGVDEQYF
j_gene: TRBJ2-3; abundance: -; len: 16; v_gene: TRBV6-5; d_gene: -; CDR3nt: TGTGCCAGCAGTTACATGCCGGACTTACCCACAGATACGCAGTATTTT; CDR3aa: CASSYMPDLPTDTQYF
j_gene: TRBJ2-3; abundance: few; len: 13; v_gene: TRBV2; d_gene: -; CDR3nt: TGTGCCAGCAGTTGGACTAGCACAGATACGCAGTATTTT; CDR3aa: CASSWTSTDTQYF
j_gene: TRBJ1-3; abundance: -; len: 15; v_gene: TRBV4-1; d_gene: -; CDR3nt: TGCGCCAGCAGCCAAGAGAAAAGCTCTGGAAACACCATATATTTT; CDR3aa: CASSQEKSSGNTIYF
j_gene: TRBJ1-1; abundance: -; len: 12; v_gene: TRBV29-1; d_gene: -; CDR3nt: TGCAGCGTTGAAGGGGGTACTGGTGAAGCTTTCTTT; CDR3aa: CSVEGGTGEAFF
j_gene: TRBJ2-7; abundance: -; len: 15; v_gene: TRBV27; d_gene: TRBD2; CDR3nt: TGTGCCAGCAGCTTTAGCGGGAGATTGGGCTACGAGCAGTACTTC; CDR3aa: CASSFSGRLGYEQYF